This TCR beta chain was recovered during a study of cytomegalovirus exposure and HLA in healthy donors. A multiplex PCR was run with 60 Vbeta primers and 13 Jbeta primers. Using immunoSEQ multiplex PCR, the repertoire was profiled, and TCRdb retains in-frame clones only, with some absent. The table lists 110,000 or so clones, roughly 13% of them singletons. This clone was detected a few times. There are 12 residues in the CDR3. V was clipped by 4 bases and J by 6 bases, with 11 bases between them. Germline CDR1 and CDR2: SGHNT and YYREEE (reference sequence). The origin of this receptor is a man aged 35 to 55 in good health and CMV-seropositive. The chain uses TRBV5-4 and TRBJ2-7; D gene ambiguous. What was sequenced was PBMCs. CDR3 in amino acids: CASSQPRSEQYF. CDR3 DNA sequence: TGTGCCAGCAGCCAGCCCAGGTCCGAGCAGTACTTC.